This T cell receptor beta chain was sequenced during a study of cytomegalovirus exposure and HLA in healthy donors. Only one count was recorded for this clone. The CDR3 length is 17 residues. The V gene end was trimmed by 2 bases and the J gene end by 5 bases; junction bases not matched to a gene: 15. Germline CDR1 and CDR2: SGHAT and FQNNGV. Researchers ran the PCR with 60 Vbeta and 13 Jbeta primers. Some clones are missing from TCRdb's copy, which holds only in-frame ones; the method was immunoSEQ multiplex PCR. The table lists 98,000 or so clones, approximately 79% of them singletons. Sequenced: PBMCs. This receptor was identified in a man aged 60 to 69 in good health and CMV-seropositive. This chain uses TRBV11-2 with TRBJ2-7; 7 bases fit TRBD2. For the CDR3, the DNA is TGTGCCAGCAGCTTAAAACCACCCGGGACTACCCTCGACGAGCAGTACTTC. Translation gives CASSLKPPGTTLDEQYF.